This entry concerns a single TCR beta chain. These data originate in a study of control samples from healthy donors and cancer patients. CDR1 and CDR2 (germline): LGHNA, YSLEER. The CDR3 runs to 18 residues. J gave up 3 bases and V 1 base, and 8 bases lay outside the gene matches. This table comes from immunoSEQ multiplex PCR, and its TCRdb copy is limited to in-frame clones, with some not included. This table holds about 53,000 clones, 87% found once. Sequenced sample: PBMCs. The chain employs TRBV4-3 and TRBJ1-5, with TRBD1 matching over 11 bases. This sequence originates from a man aged 55 to 70 with head and neck cancer. As DNA, the CDR3 is TGCGCCAGCAGCCAAGGAGCCGGGACAGGGGGACCCAATCAGCCCCAGCATTTT. Translation gives CASSQGAGTGGPNQPQHF.